This entry concerns a single T cell receptor beta chain. What it binds is not known. Documented treatment: oral pan-JAK inhibitor, 5-10 mg twice daily. In alopecia areata patients, both lesional scalp punch biopsies and peripheral blood were collected. From PBMCs, CD4+ and CD8+ T cells were sorted. The data were taken from a study of CD8+ T cells in alopecia areata. Study findings and constraints: With tofacitinib ongoing, many expanded lesional clones persisted in both scalp and blood. It was less clear whether patients shared TCRs than it was in mice, possibly because of HLA.

Reverse transcribed after extraction, RNA yielded cDNA as the sequencing template. The table came from immunoSEQ multiplex PCR; TCRdb's copy has only in-frame clones and leaves some out. The sample shows about 120,000 clones, roughly three fifths of them seen only once. Sequenced here: CD8+ T cells sorted from blood, sampled at week 24, from a patient treated with tofacitinib. This receptor was obtained from a human donor with alopecia areata.

The CDR3 here is CASSSRETNEKLFF. In DNA form, the CDR3 reads TGTGCCAGCAGTTCGAGGGAAACTAATGAAAAACTGTTTTTT. The rearrangement joins TRBV27 to TRBJ1-4, with D unclear. In germline, CDR1 is MNHEY, CDR2 SMNVEV (reference sequence). The CDR3 spans 14 residues. Between the trimmed V and J ends, which lost 4 bases and 1 base, there was a span of 7 bases.